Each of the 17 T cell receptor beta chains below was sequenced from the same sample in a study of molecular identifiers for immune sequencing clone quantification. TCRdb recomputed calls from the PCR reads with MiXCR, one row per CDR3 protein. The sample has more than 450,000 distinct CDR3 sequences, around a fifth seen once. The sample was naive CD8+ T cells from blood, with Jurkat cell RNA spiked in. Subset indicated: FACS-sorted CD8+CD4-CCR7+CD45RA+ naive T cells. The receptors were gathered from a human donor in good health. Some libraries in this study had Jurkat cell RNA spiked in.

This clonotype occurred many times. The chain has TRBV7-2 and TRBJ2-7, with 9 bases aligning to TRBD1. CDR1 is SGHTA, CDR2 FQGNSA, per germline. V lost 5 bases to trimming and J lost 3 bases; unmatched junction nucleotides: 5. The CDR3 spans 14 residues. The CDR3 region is CASSIGQGRYEQYF. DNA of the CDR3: TGTGCCAGCAGCATCGGACAGGGGCGCTACGAGCAGTACTTC.

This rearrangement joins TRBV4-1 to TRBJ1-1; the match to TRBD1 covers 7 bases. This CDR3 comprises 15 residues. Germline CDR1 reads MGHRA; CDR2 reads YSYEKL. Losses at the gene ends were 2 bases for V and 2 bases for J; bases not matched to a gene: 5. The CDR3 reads CASSQHGTANTEAFF. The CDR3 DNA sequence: TGCGCCAGCAGCCAACATGGGACAGCAAACACTGAAGCTTTCTTT.

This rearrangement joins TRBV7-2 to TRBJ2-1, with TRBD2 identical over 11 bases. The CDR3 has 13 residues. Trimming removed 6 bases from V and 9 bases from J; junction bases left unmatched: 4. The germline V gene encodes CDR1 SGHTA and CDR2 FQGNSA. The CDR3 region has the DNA TGTGCCAGCAGGTACGGGACTAGCGGTGAGCAGTTCTTC. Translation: CASRYGTSGEQFF.

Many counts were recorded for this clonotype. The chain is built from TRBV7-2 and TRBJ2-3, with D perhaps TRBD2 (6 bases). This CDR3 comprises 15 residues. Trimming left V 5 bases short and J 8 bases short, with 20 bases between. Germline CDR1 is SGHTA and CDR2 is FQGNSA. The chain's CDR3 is CASSPLLGPGGTQYF. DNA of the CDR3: TGTGCCAGCAGCCCCCTTTTGGGGCCCGGGGGTACGCAGTATTTT.

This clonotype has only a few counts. DNA of the CDR3: TGCAGTGCTACCATAGGATTCATACAGGGAAAGGGAGATACGCAGTATTTT. It encodes CSATIGFIQGKGDTQYF. The V and J genes are TRBV20-1 and TRBJ2-3; the D gene is possibly TRBD1 (6 bases). V dropped 4 bases and J dropped 5 bases, with 25 bases sitting between them. The CDR3 covers 17 residues. From germline, CDR1 is DFQATT and CDR2 SNEGSKA (reference sequence).

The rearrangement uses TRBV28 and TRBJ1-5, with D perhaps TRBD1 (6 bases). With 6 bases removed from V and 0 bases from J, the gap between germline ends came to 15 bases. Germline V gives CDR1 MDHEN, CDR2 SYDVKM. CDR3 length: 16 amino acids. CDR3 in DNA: TGTGCCAGCAGCCCTCCCGGACAGTTTAGCAATCAGCCCCAGCATTTT. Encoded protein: CASSPPGQFSNQPQHF.

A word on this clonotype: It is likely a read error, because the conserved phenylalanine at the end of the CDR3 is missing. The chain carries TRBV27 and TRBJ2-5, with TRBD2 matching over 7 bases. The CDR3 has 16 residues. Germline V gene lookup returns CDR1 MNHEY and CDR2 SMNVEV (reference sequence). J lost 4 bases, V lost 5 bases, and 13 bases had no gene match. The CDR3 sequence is CASSPLGVAGVETQYS. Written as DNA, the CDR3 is TGTGCCAGCAGTCCTCTAGGGGTAGCGGGCGTAGAGACCCAGTACTCC.

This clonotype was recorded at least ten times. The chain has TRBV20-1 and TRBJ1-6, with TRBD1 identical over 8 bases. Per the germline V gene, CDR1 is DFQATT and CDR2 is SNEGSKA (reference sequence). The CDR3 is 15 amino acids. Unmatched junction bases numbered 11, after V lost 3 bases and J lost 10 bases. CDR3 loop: CSAREDRVFGSPLHF. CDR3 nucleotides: TGCAGTGCTAGGGAGGACAGGGTCTTTGGGTCACCCCTCCACTTT.

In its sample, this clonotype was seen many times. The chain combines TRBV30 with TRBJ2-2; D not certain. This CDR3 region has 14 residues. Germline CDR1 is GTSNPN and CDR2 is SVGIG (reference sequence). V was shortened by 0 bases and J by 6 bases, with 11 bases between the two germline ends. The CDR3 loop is CAWSVGHSPGELFF. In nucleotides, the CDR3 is TGTGCCTGGAGTGTAGGGCATTCGCCCGGGGAGCTGTTTTTT.

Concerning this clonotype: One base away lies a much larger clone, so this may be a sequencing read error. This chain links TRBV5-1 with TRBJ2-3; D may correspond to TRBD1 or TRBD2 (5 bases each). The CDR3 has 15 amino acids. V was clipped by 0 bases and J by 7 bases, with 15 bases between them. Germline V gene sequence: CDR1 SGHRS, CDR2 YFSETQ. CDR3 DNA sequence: TGCGCCAGCAGCTTGGACCGGGACGGCCTCAATACGCAGTATTTT. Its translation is CASSLDRDGLNTQYF.

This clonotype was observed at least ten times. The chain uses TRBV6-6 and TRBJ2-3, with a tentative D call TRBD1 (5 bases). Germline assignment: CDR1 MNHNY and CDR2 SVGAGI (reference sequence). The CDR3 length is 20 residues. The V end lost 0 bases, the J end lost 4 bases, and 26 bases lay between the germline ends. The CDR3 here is CASSYSTSVRTPQEADTQYF. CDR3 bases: TGTGCCAGCAGTTACTCGACATCGGTTAGGACACCCCAGGAAGCAGATACGCAGTATTTT.

For the CDR3, the DNA is TGTGCCAGCAGCCCGGACGGACAGCCCTACGAGCAGTACTTC. Its translation: CASSPDGQPYEQYF. This chain uses TRBV11-2 with TRBJ2-7, with a weak D call TRBD1 (6 bases). The CDR3 runs to 14 residues. With 5 bases removed from V and 2 bases from J, the gap between germline ends came to 13 bases. Per germline, CDR1 SGHAT and CDR2 FQNNGV. The full variable domain, its missing parts supplied by reference TRBV11-2 and TRBJ2-7, is EAGVAQSPRYKIIEKRQSVAFWCNPISGHATLYWYQQILGQGPKLLIQFQNNGVVDDSQLPKDRFSAERLKGVDSTLKIQPAKLEDSAVYLCASSPDGQPYEQYFGPGTRLTVT.

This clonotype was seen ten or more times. The CDR3 loop reads CSARDYLSSGNTIYF. The CDR3 nucleotides read TGCAGTGCTAGAGATTATCTGAGCTCTGGAAACACCATATATTTT. This chain joins TRBV20-1 and TRBJ1-3; D remains unclear. The CDR3 loop spans 15 amino acids. CDR1 is DFQATT, CDR2 SNEGSKA, per germline (reference sequence). V was pared by 0 bases and J by 0 bases, with 9 bases between.

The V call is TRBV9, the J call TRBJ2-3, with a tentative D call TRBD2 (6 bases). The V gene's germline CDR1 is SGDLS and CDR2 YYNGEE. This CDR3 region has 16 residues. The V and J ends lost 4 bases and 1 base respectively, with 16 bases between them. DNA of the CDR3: TGTGCCAGCAGCCAAGACCGGGAGCGCGGCACAGATACGCAGTATTTT. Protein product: CASSQDRERGTDTQYF.

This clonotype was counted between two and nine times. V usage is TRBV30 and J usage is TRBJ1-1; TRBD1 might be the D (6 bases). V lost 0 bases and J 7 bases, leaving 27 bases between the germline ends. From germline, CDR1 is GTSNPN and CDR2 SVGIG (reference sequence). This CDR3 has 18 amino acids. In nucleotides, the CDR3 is TGTGCCTGGAGTGTACAGGCAGGGGCAGGCCGGTGGAGGTATGAAGCTTTCTTT. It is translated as CAWSVQAGAGRWRYEAFF. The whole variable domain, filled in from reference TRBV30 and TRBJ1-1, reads SQTIHQWPATLVQPVGSPLSLECTVEGTSNPNLYWYRQAAGRGLQLLFYSVGIGQISSEVPQNLSASRPQDRQFILSSKKLLLSDSGFYLCAWSVQAGAGRWRYEAFFGQGTRLTVV.

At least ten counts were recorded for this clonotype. CDR3: CSARDPMGANYGYTF. The CDR3 region has the DNA TGCAGTGCTAGAGATCCCATGGGAGCTAACTATGGCTACACCTTC. V and J are TRBV20-1 and TRBJ1-2; D not resolved. CDR3 length: 15 amino acids. Germline CDR1 DFQATT, CDR2 SNEGSKA (reference sequence). V lost 0 bases, J lost 0 bases, and 11 bases lay in between.

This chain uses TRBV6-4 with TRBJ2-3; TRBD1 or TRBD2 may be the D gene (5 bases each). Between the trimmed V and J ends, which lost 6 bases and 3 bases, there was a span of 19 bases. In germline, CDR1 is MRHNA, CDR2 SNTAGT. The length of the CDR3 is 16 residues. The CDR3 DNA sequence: TGTGCCAGCAGCCTCGGGAAGGGGTTGGGGACAGATACGCAGTATTTT. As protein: CASSLGKGLGTDTQYF.